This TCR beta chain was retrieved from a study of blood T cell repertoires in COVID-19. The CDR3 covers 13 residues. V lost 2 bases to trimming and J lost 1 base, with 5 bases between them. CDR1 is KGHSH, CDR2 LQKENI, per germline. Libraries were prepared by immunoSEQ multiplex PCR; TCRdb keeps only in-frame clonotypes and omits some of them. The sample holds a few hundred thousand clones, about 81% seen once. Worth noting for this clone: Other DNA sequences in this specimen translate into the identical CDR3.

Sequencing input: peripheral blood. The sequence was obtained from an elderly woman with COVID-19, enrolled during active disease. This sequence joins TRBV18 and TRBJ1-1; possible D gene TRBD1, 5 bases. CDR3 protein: CASSPRGNTEAFF. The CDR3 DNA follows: TGTGCCAGCTCACCAAGGGGGAACACTGAAGCTTTCTTT.